One and the same sample provided the 17 T cell receptor beta chains below, sequenced in a study of blood T cell repertoires in COVID-19. The table came from immunoSEQ multiplex PCR; TCRdb's copy has only in-frame clones and leaves some out. The sample carries approximately 280,000 clones, 70% to 90% recorded once. The sequenced material came from PBMCs or T cells enriched from blood (not recorded which). The receptors originated from a woman in her thirties or forties who had recovered from COVID-19.

The genes are TRBV5-1 and TRBJ2-5; 8 bases line up with TRBD1. J lost 2 bases, V lost 2 bases, and 2 bases had no gene match. The V gene's germline CDR1 is SGHRS and CDR2 YFSETQ. The CDR3 has 14 residues. The CDR3 nucleotides are TGCGCCAGCAGCTTCCGGACAGGGCAAGAGACCCAGTACTTC. Encoded protein: CASSFRTGQETQYF.

This chain uses TRBV27 with TRBJ1-2; D uncertain. CDR3 length equals 15 residues. Trimming removed 11 bases at V and 1 base at J, with 20 bases between. Per the germline V gene, CDR1 is MNHEY and CDR2 is SMNVEV (reference sequence). CDR3 region: CAPRAGLGDNYGYTF. The CDR3 DNA reads as TGTGCCCCCCGGGCGGGTCTCGGGGATAACTATGGCTACACCTTC.

This chain links TRBV6-5 with TRBJ1-3; D might be TRBD1 (5 bases). The germline V gene has CDR1 MNHEY and CDR2 SVGAGI. This CDR3 spans 15 amino acids. V was shortened by 5 bases and J by 5 bases, with 16 bases between the two germline ends. The CDR3 bases are TGTGCCAGCAGTACGGTAGGGGCTGAGAGAAACACCATATATTTT. Its translation: CASSTVGAERNTIYF.

The chain carries TRBV5-4 and TRBJ1-1, with D perhaps matching TRBD1 (5 bases). Trimming stripped 4 bases from V and 0 bases from J, with 16 bases between. CDR3 length equals 16 residues. Germline loops: CDR1 SGHNT, CDR2 YYREEE (reference sequence). The CDR3 nucleotides are TGTGCCAGCAGCCTGTGGGGCGCTACTTTGAACACTGAAGCTTTCTTT. It codes for CASSLWGATLNTEAFF.

The chain links TRBV2 to TRBJ2-7; D is unresolved. The V gene lost 4 bases and the J gene lost 4 bases, with 11 bases spanning the gap. This CDR3 has 13 residues. Per germline, CDR1 SNHLY and CDR2 FYNNEI. CDR3 amino acids: CASSVARAYEQYF. The CDR3 DNA reads as TGTGCCAGCAGTGTAGCCCGAGCGTACGAGCAGTACTTC. The full variable domain, its missing parts supplied by reference TRBV2 and TRBJ2-7, is EPEVTQTPSHQVTQMGQEVILRCVPISNHLYFYWYRQILGQKVEFLVSFYNNEISEKSEIFDDQFSVERPDGSNFTLKIRSTKLEDSAMYFCASSVARAYEQYFGPGTRLTVT.

The chain uses TRBV2 and TRBJ1-4, with 10 bases that match TRBD1. V shed 6 bases and J 2 bases; nucleotides not matched to a gene: 3. CDR3 length equals 15 residues. Germline loops: CDR1 SNHLY, CDR2 FYNNEI. CDR3 nucleotides: TGTGCCAGCAGGACAGGGGGCCCCACTAATGAAAAACTGTTTTTT. Protein sequence: CASRTGGPTNEKLFF.

The V call is TRBV24-1, the J call TRBJ2-3; 7 bases are shared with TRBD2. In germline, CDR1 is KGHDR, CDR2 SFDVKD. Unmatched junction bases numbered 9, after V lost 9 bases and J lost 4 bases. CDR3 length: 14 residues. The CDR3 is CATDDGRRSDTQYF. CDR3 bases: TGTGCCACCGACGACGGGAGGCGGTCAGATACGCAGTATTTT.

In this sample, this clone turned up once. The gene calls are TRBV5-1 and TRBJ2-3, with 7 bases matching TRBD2. V lost 2 bases to trimming and J lost 1 base; unmatched junction nucleotides: 7. Germline values: CDR1 SGHRS, CDR2 YFSETQ. There are 16 residues in the CDR3. The CDR3 region is CASSFALGRGTDTQYF. The CDR3, as DNA: TGCGCCAGCAGCTTTGCTCTAGGGAGGGGCACAGATACGCAGTATTTT.

This chain uses TRBV19 with TRBJ1-1; D remains ambiguous. Germline loops: CDR1 LNHDA, CDR2 SQIVND (reference sequence). Trimming stripped 5 bases from V and 3 bases from J, with 10 bases between. The length of the CDR3 is 13 residues. CDR3 amino acids: CASSAPGDTEAFF. The CDR3 bases are TGTGCCAGTAGTGCACCGGGTGACACTGAAGCTTTCTTT.

The chain joins TRBV7-6 to TRBJ2-7, with 13 bases fitting TRBD2. The CDR3 totals 17 residues. V lost 6 bases to trimming and J lost 4 bases; unmatched junction nucleotides: 12. CDR1 is SGHVS, CDR2 FNYEAQ, per germline. The CDR3 region is CASSSALGLAGRYEQYF. CDR3 DNA: TGTGCCAGCAGTTCCGCCCTGGGACTAGCGGGAAGGTACGAGCAGTACTTC.

This sequence joins TRBV9 and TRBJ2-5; 8 positions match TRBD2. The CDR3 has 18 amino acids. V shed 0 bases, J shed 1 base, and the junction held 11 bases outside the gene matches. CDR1 SGDLS and CDR2 YYNGEE come from the germline V gene. CDR3 in amino acids: CASSVGGSGAPPQETQYF. DNA for the CDR3: TGTGCCAGCAGCGTAGGTGGTAGCGGGGCCCCCCCCCAAGAGACCCAGTACTTC.

Notes on this clone: The sample contains more than one DNA sequence encoding this CDR3. This chain's CDR3 is CASSQDSQGYNSPLHF. CDR3 in DNA: TGCGCCAGCAGCCAAGATAGCCAGGGGTATAATTCACCCCTCCACTTT. The chain joins TRBV4-3 to TRBJ1-6; tentatively, D is TRBD1 (6 bases). The CDR3 has 16 amino acids. The germline V gene has CDR1 LGHNA and CDR2 YSLEER. Trimming shortened V by 0 bases and J by 4 bases, and 10 bases separated the two germline ends.

The chain is built from TRBV6-4 and TRBJ2-3; 13 nucleotides match TRBD2. From germline, CDR1 is MRHNA and CDR2 SNTAGT. The CDR3 sequence is 17 residues long. Losses at the gene ends were 10 bases for V and 1 base for J; bases not matched to a gene: 11. The CDR3, as DNA: TGTGCCAACGGGACTAGCGGGAACTGTGAAGGCACAGATACGCAGTATTTT. Translated: CANGTSGNCEGTDTQYF.

This chain links TRBV24-1 with TRBJ2-5; 10 bases fit TRBD2. Germline CDR1 KGHDR, CDR2 SFDVKD. Trimming took 3 bases from V and 2 from J; bases not matched to a gene: 5. This CDR3 contains 16 residues. DNA for the CDR3: TGTGCCACCAGTGATGTCGGGACTAGCGCTCAAGAGACCCAGTACTTC. Protein: CATSDVGTSAQETQYF.

The genes are TRBV6-5 and TRBJ1-3; D is unresolved. With 6 bases removed from V and 1 base from J, the gap between germline ends came to 7 bases. The length of the CDR3 is 13 residues. Germline V gene sequence: CDR1 MNHEY, CDR2 SVGAGI. DNA of the CDR3: TGTGCCAGCAGATCCCCTTCTGGAAACACCATATATTTT. It encodes CASRSPSGNTIYF.

J is TRBJ2-3 and V is TRBV9; 8 nucleotides agree with TRBD2. Trimming at V came to 4 bases and at J to 2 bases, leaving 6 bases not matched to a gene. Germline V CDR1 and CDR2: SGDLS, YYNGEE. The CDR3 sequence is 15 residues long. CDR3 bases: TGTGCCAGCAGCTTAGCGGGGATTACCACAGATACGCAGTATTTT. Translated: CASSLAGITTDTQYF.

The V gene is TRBV10-3, the J gene TRBJ1-1; possibly TRBD1 for D (6 bases). Trimming shortened V by 0 bases and J by 4 bases, and 9 bases separated the two germline ends. Germline assignment: CDR1 ENHRY and CDR2 SYGVKD. The CDR3 covers 14 residues. Here the CDR3 DNA reads TGTGCCATCAGTGAGTCGGACAGCGGCACTGAAGCTTTCTTT. Protein: CAISESDSGTEAFF.